This T cell receptor beta chain emerged from a study of T cells after posttransplantation cyclophosphamide. Study findings and constraints: TRB clonality was highly associated with recipient CMV seropositivity and reactivation. Blood and skin or GI T cell repertoires showed limited TRB overlap. Donor CD8+ memory clones often dominated recipient blood repertoires at later times.

Germline trimming cut 0 bases from V and 0 bases from J; bases unmatched to any gene: 2. The CDR3 has 15 amino acids. Germline V lookup: CDR1 LGHNA, CDR2 YSLEER. This related bone marrow graft donor gave peripheral blood on the day of marrow donation. Concerning this clone itself: The antigen remains unidentified.

Some clones are missing from TCRdb's copy, which holds only in-frame ones; the method was immunoSEQ multiplex PCR. The table has about 66,000 clones, about 93% seen once; the top ten hold 2.5% to 3%. The sequencing input was PBMCs. The V gene is TRBV4-3, the J gene TRBJ2-7; 7 nucleotides align to TRBD1. This receptor was taken from a woman aged 25 to 45 in good health and a related stem cell transplant donor. The CDR3 is CASSQDYRGSYEQYF. CDR3 nucleotide sequence: TGCGCCAGCAGCCAAGATTACAGGGGCTCCTACGAGCAGTACTTC.